The sequence of this TCR beta chain was determined in a study of T cell repertoires in ileal Crohn's disease (dated by TCRdb to between 2018 and 2020). Turning to the overall study: The median duration of disease was 7.5 to 9.5 years, and at the time of surgery around 40% of patients were active smokers. All patients had surgery for a complication: stricturing disease in approximately 61% and penetrating disease in about 40%. Roughly half of the patients were given postoperative therapy, with approximately 17 on anti-TNF agents and about 11 on thiopurines. Biopsies taken from the proximal margin of the surgical specimen were designated as MI samples. For commercial TCRB immunosequencing, about 500 nanograms of biopsy DNA were submitted for each sample. A prospective multicentre cohort supplied the 45 to 60 Crohn's disease patients whose TCR repertoires were analysed. Running in parallel with the study was a multicentre cohort set up to find predictors of early endoscopic recurrence following ileocolonic resection. A Rutgeerts score above i0 was used to define endoscopic postoperative recurrence. The study sequenced about 180 mucosal samples from around 52 patients, taken at several locations on the surgical specimen and at postoperative endoscopy.

Via the germline V gene, CDR1 is MGHRA and CDR2 YSYEKL. V ends up 0 bases short and J 4 bases short, with an unmatched junction base count of 3. The cysteine opens and the phenylalanine closes a CDR3 of 15 amino acids. The DNA shown is the 45-base CDR3, in frame from base 1. Details on this clone: Its specific antigen is unknown. Within one base of it there is no much larger clone, and no base qualities were kept.

The investigation overall reported the following: Mucosal CD4 and CD8 T cells were sorted and sequenced only in a subgroup of patients, whose size was not stated. A significantly higher proportion of clonal expansions was observed in active smokers at surgery than in non-smokers (about 25% vs 20%, p=0.02). Compared with CD4 T cells, sorted CD8 T cells contained more high-frequency clones, which suggests that the mucosal expansions were mostly CD8. Higher high-frequency clone percentages at surgery were associated with endoscopic recurrence; all patients with clonality above 26.8% (18/57) had recurrence.

Library creation used the immunoSEQ multiplex PCR assay. Adaptive Biotechnology amplified the CDR3 regions from genomic DNA with a two-step multiplex PCR designed to control amplification bias. Primers for every V and J gene segment were used in the first PCR, and barcodes and Illumina adapters were added in the second PCR. An Illumina instrument was used to sequence the CDR3 libraries. Under the source paper's analysis protocol: Analysis combined the vendor-provided pipelines with custom analysis of raw data in R/Bioconductor under R version 3.3.0. Clonality, which ranges from 0 to 1, was calculated as the inverse of the normalised Shannon entropy across all productive clones. High-frequency clones were defined as the repertoire share of the top 100 clones, retaining only clones passing a 95% confidence test. Overlap between samples was measured with the Morisita-Horn index, while repertoire diversity was measured with the Simpson index. The table was pulled from immuneACCESS by TCRdb, which kept in-frame rearrangements only. Such tables lose some clones; where checked, under half of the loss comes from unresolved V genes, and the rest has no known cause. V, J and clone size are those of that table, while D and trimming were read from the DNA. This sample gives thousands of clones in total; roughly four fifths of them show up just once. 6.5% of the sample goes to the ten largest clones.

The time point label for this specimen denotes: proximal margin of the surgical specimen (macroscopically non-inflamed). To be eligible, patients had to be adults with ileal or ileocolonic Crohn's disease and an indication for ileocolonic resection. Whole ileal mucosal biopsies were stored frozen at -80°C before DNA extraction. A TRizol-based method was used to extract genomic DNA from the frozen whole biopsies, and the DNA was quantified with a NanoDrop 2000 spectrophotometer. The sequence was collected from an adult with Crohn's disease. The V and J genes are TRBV4-1 and TRBJ1-2; 9 of the junction bases match TRBD1. Sequenced: ileal tissue. The bases read TGCGCCAGCAGCCAAGACGGGACAGGGTCCTATGGCTACACCTTC. It specifies CASSQDGTGSYGYTF.